This T cell receptor beta chain originates from a study of Graves' ophthalmopathy and Graves' hyperthyroidism. Those donors who had ophthalmopathy presented with moderate-to-severe activity, a CAS of ≥3, a NOSPECS of ≥4 and a duration under 3 months. This clonotype was seen ten or more times. Researchers took RNA transcripts and amplified TCR beta CDR3 regions from them. Second-round multiplex PCR came after a first-round RT-PCR that employed HTBI primers. TCRdb processed the multiplex PCR reads anew with MiXCR; each CDR3 protein has one entry. The sample lists around 340,000 distinct CDR3 sequences, 17% occurring once. CDR1 is MNHEY and CDR2 is SVGEGT in the germline V gene. With V trimmed by 5 bases and J by 5 bases, 18 bases remained unmatched. The CDR3 is made up of 19 amino acids.

This sequence joins TRBV6-2 or TRBV6-3 and TRBJ2-7; TRBD2 matches 13 bases. This TCR came from an adult man with Graves' ophthalmopathy. The sequenced material came from peripheral blood. Here the CDR3 DNA reads TGTGCCAGCAGTCCCGAGACAGCGACTAGCGGGAGGCCCCTTGACGAGCAGTACTTC. Protein: CASSPETATSGRPLDEQYF.